This entry lists 27 T cell receptor beta chains sequenced from one sample in a study of post-analysis software for immune sequencing data. Study results and limitations: Controls had lower frequencies than patients of roughly five TRBV segments, which included TRBV5-6, TRBV5-1 and TRBV20-1.

These receptors are not linked to any known antigen. cDNA libraries of TCR beta carried unique molecular identifiers. TCRdb fed the PCR reads into MiXCR, producing one record per CDR3 protein. The data contain about 200,000 distinct CDR3 sequences, about 30% of them singletons. Material for sequencing was blood. The origin of the receptors is a girl aged 2-17 years with multiple sclerosis.

The genes are TRBV20-1 and TRBJ1-5; 7 bases map to TRBD1. CDR3 size: 16 residues. The germline CDR1 and CDR2 sequences are DFQATT and SNEGSKA (reference sequence). V dropped 6 bases and J dropped 7; count of bases not matched to a gene: 18. The CDR3 sequence: CSAQGPYRGQGQPQHF. CDR3 nucleotide sequence: TGCAGTGCCCAGGGGCCGTACAGGGGTCAGGGGCAGCCCCAGCATTTT.

Concerning this clonotype: This could be a read error, since a much larger clone is one nucleotide away. The V call is TRBV5-1, the J call TRBJ2-3, with a possible D match to TRBD2 (5 bases). The CDR3 loop spans 15 amino acids. CDR1 SGHRS and CDR2 YFSETQ come from the germline V gene. The CDR3 protein is CASSSLEGFTDMQYF. The CDR3 nucleotides are TGCGCCAGCAGCTCCTTAGAGGGCTTCACAGATATGCAGTATTTT. Drawing the rest from reference TRBV5-1 and TRBJ2-3, the complete variable domain is KAGVTQTPRYLIKTRGQQVTLSCSPISGHRSVSWYQQTPGQGLQFLFEYFSETQRNKGNFPGRFSGRQFSNSRSEMNVSTLELGDSALYLCASSSLEGFTDMQYFGPGTRLTVL.

This clonotype was found once. This may come from a read error, since a much larger clone is one base off. The chain couples TRBV2 to TRBJ2-5; 8 bases fit TRBD1. This CDR3 spans 13 amino acids. The junction had 9 bases not matched to a gene; V was cut back by 4 bases and J by 11 bases. CDR1 and CDR2 (germline): SNHLY, FYNNEI. CDR3 sequence reads: CASSGTGLGEQYF. CDR3 sequence (DNA): TGTGCCAGCAGTGGGACAGGGCTTGGGGAGCAGTACTTC.

The chain carries TRBV28 and TRBJ1-1; D is possibly TRBD1 (5 bases). Germline lookup yields CDR1 MDHEN and CDR2 SYDVKM. CDR3 length: 15 residues. V shed 7 bases and J shed 4 bases, with 19 bases lying between them. The CDR3 loop reads CASTLEPGGSTEAFF. The CDR3 region has the DNA TGTGCCAGCACCCTAGAACCGGGGGGGTCCACTGAAGCTTTCTTT.

This clonotype was observed many times. V usage is TRBV11-1 and J usage is TRBJ2-1; D not resolved. Germline V gene data show CDR1 as SGHAT and CDR2 as FQDESV (reference sequence). Trimming removed 5 bases from V and 2 bases from J, with 13 bases in between. The length of the CDR3 is 15 residues. Here the CDR3 reads CASSPSSPTYNEQFF. DNA for the CDR3: TGTGCCAGCAGCCCTTCAAGCCCTACCTACAATGAGCAGTTCTTC.

This clonotype was counted once. A much larger clone sits a single nucleotide away, making a read error possible. The CDR3 does not end in the conserved phenylalanine or tryptophan, so this is likely a read error. The rearrangement links TRBV7-3 to TRBJ2-3; D might be TRBD1 or TRBD2, each matching 5 bases. Trimming cost V 2 bases and J 1 base, with 7 bases left between them. The CDR3 has 14 amino acids. CDR1 SGHTA and CDR2 FQGTGA come from the germline V gene. The CDR3 reads CASSLQGGTDTQYS. CDR3 DNA sequence: TGTGCCAGCAGCTTACAGGGAGGCACAGATACGCAGTATTCT.

This clonotype showed up just a few times. V gene TRBV24-1 combines with J gene TRBJ1-2; TRBD1 matches at 12 bases. CDR3 length: 18 amino acids. The trim removed 4 bases at V and 5 bases at J, leaving 13 bases unmatched. CDR1 is KGHDR, CDR2 SFDVKD, per germline. The CDR3: CATSDPGTGGKSSYGYTF. In nucleotides, the CDR3 is TGTGCCACCAGTGACCCTGGGACAGGGGGCAAGTCTTCTTATGGCTACACCTTC.

There are a few counts of this clonotype. This chain links TRBV6-5 with TRBJ1-2; 7 bases align to TRBD1. J lost 6 bases, V lost 6 bases, and 10 bases had no gene match. This CDR3 comprises 14 residues. Germline V gives CDR1 MNHEY, CDR2 SVGAGI. The CDR3 nucleotides are TGTGCCAGCAGCCCATACAGGGGAGAGGATGGCTACACCTTC. Its translation is CASSPYRGEDGYTF.

This clonotype appeared many times. This chain connects TRBV29-1 to TRBJ2-5; 10 bases fit TRBD2. V shed 4 bases, J shed 5 bases, and the junction held 13 bases outside the gene matches. The CDR3 sequence is 16 residues long. The germline gives CDR1 SQVTM, CDR2 ANQGSEA. The CDR3 region is CSVGALAGAPWETQYF. CDR3 DNA: TGCAGCGTTGGGGCTCTAGCGGGGGCGCCCTGGGAGACCCAGTACTTC.

The V call is TRBV5-5, the J call TRBJ1-3; 7 bases agree with TRBD1. V was clipped by 3 bases and J by 8 bases; unmatched bases: 5. This CDR3 contains 13 residues. Germline CDR1 reads SGHKS; CDR2 reads YYEKEE (reference sequence). The CDR3 is CASSSTGADTIYF. The CDR3 nucleotides read TGTGCCAGCAGCTCTACAGGGGCGGACACCATATATTTT.

This clonotype was counted at least ten times. The chain employs TRBV12-3 or TRBV12-4 and TRBJ2-1, with a possible D match to TRBD1 (5 bases). CDR3 size: 15 residues. V was cut by 4 bases and J by 6 bases, with 16 bases left in between. DNA for the CDR3: TGTGCCAGCAGTTCAATAGACAGCTCCCTCAATGAGCAGTTCTTC. Amino acids: CASSSIDSSLNEQFF.

Comment on this clonotype: Given a much more abundant clone one base away, this may be a read error. V and J are TRBV20-1 and TRBJ1-5; no definite D call. There are 14 residues in the CDR3. Trimming shortened V by 3 bases and J by 2 bases, and 11 bases separated the two germline ends. Germline CDR1 is DFQATT and CDR2 is SNEGSKA (reference sequence). CDR3: CSASLRIGNQPQHF. CDR3 DNA: TGCAGTGCTAGTTTACGGATAGGCAATCAGCCCCAGCATTTT.

This chain uses TRBV20-1 with TRBJ2-7; no definite D call. Per germline, CDR1 DFQATT and CDR2 SNEGSKA (reference sequence). The length of the CDR3 is 12 residues. CDR3 protein: CSDRLAPYEQYF. In DNA form, the CDR3 reads TGCAGCGATAGATTAGCACCCTACGAGCAGTACTTC.

This clonotype has only a few counts. The V call is TRBV29-1, the J call TRBJ1-1, with TRBD1 matching over 7 bases. V lost 7 bases to trimming and J lost 5 bases; unmatched junction nucleotides: 10. Germline V gene lookup returns CDR1 SQVTM and CDR2 ANQGSEA. The CDR3 has 13 amino acids. For the CDR3, the DNA is TGCAGCGCAGCAAGGAGGGGGCGGACTGAAGCTTTCTTT. This encodes CSAARRGRTEAFF.

There are a few counts of this clonotype. This chain links TRBV20-1 with TRBJ2-7; 8 nucleotides match TRBD2. From germline, CDR1 is DFQATT and CDR2 SNEGSKA (reference sequence). This CDR3 has 14 residues. Trimming at V came to 6 bases and at J to 2 bases, leaving 9 bases not matched to a gene. CDR3 DNA sequence: TGCAGTGCCTCCCCCGGGAGGGAACCCTACGAGCAGTACTTC. Translation gives CSASPGREPYEQYF.

V and J are TRBV6-5 and TRBJ1-1; 7 bases map to TRBD1. The CDR3 totals 15 residues. V was pared by 4 bases and J by 1 base, with 6 bases of the junction left unmatched. CDR1 and CDR2 (germline): MNHEY, SVGAGI. CDR3 residues: CASSLQGPGNTEAFF. CDR3 coding DNA: TGTGCCAGCAGTTTACAGGGGCCAGGGAACACTGAAGCTTTCTTT.

This clonotype was found a few times. The chain uses TRBV12-3 or TRBV12-4 and TRBJ2-1, with 12 bases that match TRBD2. V was clipped by 5 bases and J by 6 bases; unmatched bases: 5. The CDR3 runs to 15 residues. The CDR3 nucleotides are TGTGCCAGCAGTCCTAGCGGGAGGGGAGCCAATGAGCAGTTCTTC. Amino acid sequence: CASSPSGRGANEQFF.

This clonotype was seen a handful of times. This chain connects TRBV4-2 to TRBJ2-5; possibly TRBD1 or TRBD2 for D (5 bases each). Trimming pared 3 bases from V and 2 bases from J, leaving 13 bases between. CDR1 is LGHNA and CDR2 is YNFKEQ in the germline V gene. The CDR3 loop spans 15 amino acids. The CDR3 bases are TGTGCCAGCAGCCAGGTTCGGGGCAGGCAAGAGACCCAGTACTTC. Protein product: CASSQVRGRQETQYF.

This clonotype was detected only a few times. The genes are TRBV19 and TRBJ2-1; D is undetermined. Germline lookup yields CDR1 LNHDA and CDR2 SQIVND (reference sequence). Trimming left V 1 base short and J 10 bases short, with 17 bases between. This CDR3 comprises 15 residues. The chain's CDR3 is CASSIGGSTLEEQFF. The CDR3 DNA reads TGTGCCAGTAGTATAGGTGGTTCGACTCTGGAGGAGCAGTTCTTC.

In this sample, this clonotype turned up many times. This sequence joins TRBV5-1 and TRBJ2-1; 11 bases agree with TRBD1. The CDR3 covers 15 residues. Germline loops: CDR1 SGHRS, CDR2 YFSETQ. Germline trimming cut 1 base from V and 6 bases from J; bases unmatched to any gene: 3. The CDR3 reads CASSLWGTGGNEQFF. In DNA, the CDR3 is TGCGCCAGCAGCTTGTGGGGGACAGGGGGCAATGAGCAGTTCTTC.

This clonotype was found many times. The chain couples TRBV7-2 to TRBJ2-1; D is perhaps TRBD1 or TRBD2 (5 bases each). The length of the CDR3 is 16 residues. With 2 bases removed from V and 7 bases from J, the gap between germline ends came to 18 bases. The germline gives CDR1 SGHTA, CDR2 FQGNSA. For the CDR3, the DNA is TGTGCCAGCAGCTTACGGTCCGGAGGCTGGGGGAATGAGCAGTTCTTC. Translation gives CASSLRSGGWGNEQFF.

This clonotype was detected many times. This chain links TRBV2 with TRBJ2-6, with a possible D match to TRBD2 (5 bases). V lost 10 bases to trimming and J lost 0 bases, with 10 bases between them. CDR1 SNHLY and CDR2 FYNNEI come from the germline V gene. This CDR3 contains 14 residues. CDR3 in amino acids: CAITRYSGANVLTF. As DNA, the CDR3 is TGTGCCATAACTAGATACTCTGGGGCCAACGTCCTGACTTTC.

Comment on this clonotype: A much larger clonotype is one base distant, so this may be a read error. This chain uses TRBV28 with TRBJ2-5, with TRBD1 as a possible D gene (5 bases). CDR1 is MDHEN, CDR2 SYDVKM, per germline. The length of the CDR3 is 14 residues. In nucleotides, the CDR3 is TGTGCCCGCAGCACGACAGTGCCCCTTGAGACCCAGTACTTC. It is translated as CARSTTVPLETQYF.

This clonotype was observed a few times. The chain is built from TRBV6-1 and TRBJ1-4, with D possibly TRBD1 on 5 matching bases. CDR3 length: 13 residues. Trimming pared 8 bases from V and 5 bases from J, leaving 12 bases between. Germline V lookup: CDR1 MNHNS, CDR2 SASEGT. CDR3 protein: CASGGRINEKLFF. The DNA for the CDR3 is TGTGCCAGCGGGGGACGGATCAATGAAAAACTGTTTTTT.

This clonotype was counted between two and nine times. The V gene is TRBV25-1, the J gene TRBJ1-5; D ambiguous. The CDR3 has 15 amino acids. The germline V gene has CDR1 MGHDK and CDR2 SYGVNS. Trimming shortened V by 1 base and J by 5 bases, and 12 bases separated the two germline ends. This CDR3 reads CASSESAVGDQPQHF. CDR3 coding DNA: TGTGCCAGCAGTGAATCGGCAGTGGGAGATCAGCCCCAGCATTTT.

The chain uses TRBV20-1 and TRBJ2-3; TRBD2 might be the D (5 bases). Trimming took off 2 bases at V and 0 bases at J, with 15 bases between the two ends. CDR1 and CDR2 from the germline V gene are DFQATT and SNEGSKA (reference sequence). CDR3 length: 16 amino acids. CDR3 region: CSARSSAGTSTDTQYF. CDR3 nucleotides: TGCAGTGCTAGATCATCCGCGGGTACTAGCACAGATACGCAGTATTTT.

The chain employs TRBV20-1 and TRBJ1-1; D unresolved. With 7 bases removed from V and 0 bases from J, the gap between germline ends came to 9 bases. The germline gives CDR1 DFQATT, CDR2 SNEGSKA (reference sequence). This CDR3 spans 12 amino acids. Written as DNA, the CDR3 is TGCAGTGGATTTAATTTGAACACTGAAGCTTTCTTT. This translates into CSGFNLNTEAFF.